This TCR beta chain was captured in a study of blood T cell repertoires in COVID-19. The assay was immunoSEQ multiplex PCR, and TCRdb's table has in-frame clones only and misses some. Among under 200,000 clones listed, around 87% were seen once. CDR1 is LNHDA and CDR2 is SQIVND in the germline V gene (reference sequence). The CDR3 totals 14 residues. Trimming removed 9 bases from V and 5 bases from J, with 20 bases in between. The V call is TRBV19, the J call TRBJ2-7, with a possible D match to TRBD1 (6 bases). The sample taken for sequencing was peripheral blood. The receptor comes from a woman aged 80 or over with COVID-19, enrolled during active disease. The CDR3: CASQPGGRGNEQYF. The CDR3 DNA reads TGTGCCAGCCAACCGGGTGGTAGGGGGAACGAGCAGTACTTC.